The clone carrying this T cell receptor (beta chain) was observed at least ten times. CDR3 length equals 13 residues. V was shortened by 4 bases and J by 2 bases, with 11 bases between the two germline ends. Germline CDR1 SQVTM, CDR2 ANQGSEA. The data originate from a study of identical twins. A single record per CDR3 protein comes from TCRdb applying MiXCR to the 5' RACE reads. This sample has some 1,600,000 distinct CDR3 sequences, with roughly 35% found just once. The J gene is TRBJ1-2, the V gene TRBV29-1; D unclear. This receptor was taken from a newborn girl in good health. Sample: cord blood. The CDR3 DNA reads as TGCAGCGTTGTGGAGGGTCCCAACTATGGCTACACCTTC. It encodes CSVVEGPNYGYTF.